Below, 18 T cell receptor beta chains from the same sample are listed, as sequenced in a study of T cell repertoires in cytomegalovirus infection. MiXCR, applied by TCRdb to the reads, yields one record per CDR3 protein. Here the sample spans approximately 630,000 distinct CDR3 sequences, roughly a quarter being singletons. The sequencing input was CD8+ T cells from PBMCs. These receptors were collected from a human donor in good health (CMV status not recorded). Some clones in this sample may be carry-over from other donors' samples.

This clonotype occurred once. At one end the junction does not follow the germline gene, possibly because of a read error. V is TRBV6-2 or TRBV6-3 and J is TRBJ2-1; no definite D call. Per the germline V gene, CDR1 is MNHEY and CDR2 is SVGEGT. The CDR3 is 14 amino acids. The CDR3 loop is CAGSPGDGYNEQFF. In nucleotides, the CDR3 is TGTGCCGGCAGCCCCGGTGATGGCTACAATGAGCAGTTCTTC.

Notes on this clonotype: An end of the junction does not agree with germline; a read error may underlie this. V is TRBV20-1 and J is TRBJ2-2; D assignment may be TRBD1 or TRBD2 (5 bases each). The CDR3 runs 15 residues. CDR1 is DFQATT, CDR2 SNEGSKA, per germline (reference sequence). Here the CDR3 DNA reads TGCAGTGCTCGAGAGTGGGGGTCCAAGGCCGGGGAGCTGTTTTTT. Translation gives CSAREWGSKAGELFF.

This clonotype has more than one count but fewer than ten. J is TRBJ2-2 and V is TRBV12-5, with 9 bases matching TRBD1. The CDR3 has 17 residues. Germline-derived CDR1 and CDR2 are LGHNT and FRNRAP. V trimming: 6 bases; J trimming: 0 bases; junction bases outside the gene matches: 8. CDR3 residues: CASGGDRVDANTGELFF. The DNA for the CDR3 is TGTGCTAGTGGAGGGGACAGGGTCGACGCGAACACCGGGGAGCTGTTTTTT.

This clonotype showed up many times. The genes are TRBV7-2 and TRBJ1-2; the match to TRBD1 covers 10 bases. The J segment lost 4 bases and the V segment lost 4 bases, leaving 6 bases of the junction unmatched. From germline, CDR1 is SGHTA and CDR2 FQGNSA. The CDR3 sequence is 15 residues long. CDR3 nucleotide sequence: TGTGCCAGCAGCTACGGACAGGGGGTTCCCTATGGCTACACCTTC. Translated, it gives CASSYGQGVPYGYTF.

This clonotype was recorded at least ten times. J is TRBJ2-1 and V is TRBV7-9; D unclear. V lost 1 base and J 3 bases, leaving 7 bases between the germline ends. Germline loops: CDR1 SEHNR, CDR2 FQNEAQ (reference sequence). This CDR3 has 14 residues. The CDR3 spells CASSLETLYNEQFF. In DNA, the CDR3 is TGTGCCAGCAGCTTAGAGACACTCTACAATGAGCAGTTCTTC.

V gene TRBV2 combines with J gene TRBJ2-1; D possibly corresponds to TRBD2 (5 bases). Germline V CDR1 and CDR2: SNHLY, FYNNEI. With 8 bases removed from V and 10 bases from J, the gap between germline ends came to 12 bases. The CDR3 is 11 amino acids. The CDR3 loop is CASGSRREQFF. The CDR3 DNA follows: TGTGCCAGCGGGTCGAGGAGGGAGCAGTTCTTC.

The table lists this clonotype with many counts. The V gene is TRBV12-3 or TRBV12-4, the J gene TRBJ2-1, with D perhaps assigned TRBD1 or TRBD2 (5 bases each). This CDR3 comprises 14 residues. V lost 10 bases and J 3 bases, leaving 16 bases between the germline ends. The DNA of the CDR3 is TGTGCCATATCTATGGGGGTTTACTACAATGAGCAGTTCTTC. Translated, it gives CAISMGVYYNEQFF.

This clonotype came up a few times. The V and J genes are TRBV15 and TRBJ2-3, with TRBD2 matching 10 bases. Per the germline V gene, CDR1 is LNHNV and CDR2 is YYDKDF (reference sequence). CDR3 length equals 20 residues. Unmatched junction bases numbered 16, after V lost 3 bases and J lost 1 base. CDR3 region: CATSRGRTELAGIGTDTQYF. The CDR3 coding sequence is TGTGCCACCAGCAGGGGCAGGACCGAACTAGCGGGGATAGGCACAGATACGCAGTATTTT. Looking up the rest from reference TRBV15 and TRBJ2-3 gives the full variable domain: DAMVIQNPRYQVTQFGKPVTLSCSQTLNHNVMYWYQQKSSQAPKLLFHYYDKDFNNEADTPDNFQSRRPNTSFCFLDIRSPGLGDTAMYLCATSRGRTELAGIGTDTQYFGPGTRLTVL.

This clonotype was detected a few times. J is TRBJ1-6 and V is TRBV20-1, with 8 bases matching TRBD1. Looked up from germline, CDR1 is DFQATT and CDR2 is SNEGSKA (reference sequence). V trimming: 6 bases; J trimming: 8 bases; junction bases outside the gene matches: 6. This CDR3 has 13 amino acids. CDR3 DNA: TGCAGTGCGCCCGACAGGGGTTATTCACCCCTCCACTTT. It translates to CSAPDRGYSPLHF.

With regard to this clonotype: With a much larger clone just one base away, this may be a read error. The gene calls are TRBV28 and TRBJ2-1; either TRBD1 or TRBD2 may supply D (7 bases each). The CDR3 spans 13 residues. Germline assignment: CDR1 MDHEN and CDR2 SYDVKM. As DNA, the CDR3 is TGTGTCGCGCAGGGGGGGCCAGACAATGAGCAGTTCTTC. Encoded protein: CVAQGGPDNEQFF.

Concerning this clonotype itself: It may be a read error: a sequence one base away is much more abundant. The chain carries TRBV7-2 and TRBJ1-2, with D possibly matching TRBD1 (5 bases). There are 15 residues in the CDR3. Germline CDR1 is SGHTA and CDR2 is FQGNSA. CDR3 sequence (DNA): TGTGCCGGCAGCTTTCGAAAGGGGAACGACTATGGCTACACCTTC. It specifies CAGSFRKGNDYGYTF.

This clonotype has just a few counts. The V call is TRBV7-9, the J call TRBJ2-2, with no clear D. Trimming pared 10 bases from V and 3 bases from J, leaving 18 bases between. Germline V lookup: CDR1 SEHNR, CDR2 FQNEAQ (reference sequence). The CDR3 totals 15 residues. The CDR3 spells CATTLRAVYTGELFF. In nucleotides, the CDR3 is TGTGCCACCACCTTAAGGGCGGTGTACACCGGGGAGCTGTTTTTT.

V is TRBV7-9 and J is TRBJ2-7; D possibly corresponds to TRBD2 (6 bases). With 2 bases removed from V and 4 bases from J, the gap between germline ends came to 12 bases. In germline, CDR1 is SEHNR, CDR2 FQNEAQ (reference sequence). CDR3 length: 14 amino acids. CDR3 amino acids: CASSLSGAVYEQYV. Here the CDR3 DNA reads TGTGCCAGCAGCTTATCGGGAGCGGTATACGAGCAGTACGTC.

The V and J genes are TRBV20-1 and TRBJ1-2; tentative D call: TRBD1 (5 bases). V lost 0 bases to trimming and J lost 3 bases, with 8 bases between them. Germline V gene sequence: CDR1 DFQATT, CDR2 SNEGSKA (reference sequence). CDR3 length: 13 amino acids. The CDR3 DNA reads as TGCAGTGCTAGAGATGGGGCGGACTATGGCTACACCTTC. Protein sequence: CSARDGADYGYTF.

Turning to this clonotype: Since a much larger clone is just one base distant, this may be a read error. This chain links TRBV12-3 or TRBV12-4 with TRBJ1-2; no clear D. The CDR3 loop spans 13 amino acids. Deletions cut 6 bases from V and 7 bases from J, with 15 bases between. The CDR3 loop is CASSLKAASGYTF. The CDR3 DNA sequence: TGTGCCAGCAGCCTTAAGGCGGCCTCTGGCTACACCTTC.

Here the CDR3 reads CASEDRFYEQYF. The CDR3 DNA is TGTGCCAGTGAGGACAGGTTCTACGAGCAGTACTTC. This chain joins TRBV19 and TRBJ2-7, with 7 positions matching TRBD1. Trimming cost V 8 bases and J 3 bases; bases outside gene matches: 4. The V gene's germline CDR1 is LNHDA and CDR2 SQIVND (reference sequence). The CDR3 runs 12 residues.

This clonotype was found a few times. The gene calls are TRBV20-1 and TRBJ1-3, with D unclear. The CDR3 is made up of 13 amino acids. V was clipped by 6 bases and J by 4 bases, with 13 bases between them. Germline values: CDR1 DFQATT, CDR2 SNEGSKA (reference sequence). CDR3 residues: CSAPLREGNTIYF. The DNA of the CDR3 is TGCAGTGCCCCTCTTCGGGAAGGAAACACCATATATTTT.

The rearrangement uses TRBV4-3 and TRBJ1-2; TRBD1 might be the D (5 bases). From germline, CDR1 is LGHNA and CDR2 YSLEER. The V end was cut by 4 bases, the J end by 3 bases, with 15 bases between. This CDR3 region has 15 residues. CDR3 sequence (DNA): TGCGCCAGCAGCCCCCGGGAGGTGGGGGACTATGGCTACACCTTC. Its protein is CASSPREVGDYGYTF.